This record looks at one T cell receptor (beta chain) sequence and its context. Its specificity is not known. This sample is drawn from a study of cytomegalovirus exposure and HLA in healthy donors. Study-level findings and limits: Productive status was seen about 87% or about 30% of the time for most TCR beta V segments in an earlier analysis. According to a later analysis, most TCR beta chains associated with CMV appeared HLA-restricted. When analyzed later, a missense DCLRE1C variant was found to be linked to TCR beta V- and J-gene trimming.

This PCR relied on a set of 60 Vbeta primers and 13 Jbeta primers. Data came from immunoSEQ multiplex PCR; TCRdb stores just in-frame clones and leaves some out. The sample comprises over 70,000 clones, 70% to 90% of which are singletons, and over 2% rests with the top ten. Germline V gives CDR1 LNHNV, CDR2 YYDKDF (reference sequence). This CDR3 is built from 15 residues. The V end lost 0 bases, the J end lost 2 bases, and 10 bases lay between the germline ends. The sequence was collected from a man aged 18 to 30 in good health and CMV-seronegative. Source material: PBMCs. This chain links TRBV15 with TRBJ2-5; TRBD2 might be the D (6 bases). CDR3 nucleotide sequence: TGTGCCACCAGCAGAGACGGGGGATCTCAAGAGACCCAGTACTTC. This codes for CATSRDGGSQETQYF.